Presented here are 9 T cell receptor beta chains from one specimen sequenced in a study of beta chain features in type 1 diabetes. Notes on the study in general: Shortening that was moderate but significant affected the TCRB CDR3s of Type 1 diabetes patients in all four CD4+ subsets.

The antigens for these receptors are not known. The whole isolated RNA underwent reverse transcription, so sequencing captured expressed TCRB transcripts. Data came from immunoSEQ multiplex PCR; TCRdb stores just in-frame clones and leaves some out. The table lists about 300,000 clones, around an eighth of them singletons. Sequenced sample: naive CD4+ T cells from blood. All receptors come from a woman younger than 30 with type 1 diabetes.

The sample holds a few counts of this clone. The V gene is TRBV7-9, the J gene TRBJ1-1, with D uncertain. The CDR3 runs to 14 residues. Trimming cost V 1 base and J 11 bases, with 17 bases left between them. Germline loops: CDR1 SEHNR, CDR2 FQNEAQ (reference sequence). The CDR3 DNA is TGTGCCAGCAGCTTAGGTGGCGAGGGCCGGGCCGCTTTCTTT. Its protein product is CASSLGGEGRAAFF.

This clone was found a few times. The chain employs TRBV5-1 and TRBJ2-7; the D is unclear. The CDR3 consists of 15 residues. Germline CDR1 and CDR2: SGHRS and YFSETQ. Trimming took off 0 bases at V and 6 bases at J, with 16 bases between the two ends. The CDR3 sequence: CASSLVADSPPEQYF. As DNA, the CDR3 is TGCGCCAGCAGCTTGGTGGCCGACTCACCCCCCGAGCAGTACTTC.

This clone has just a few counts. Sequence at one end of the junction differs from germline and may be a read error. The chain couples TRBV14 to TRBJ2-7; the match to TRBD1 covers 7 bases. The CDR3 covers 12 residues. Germline CDR1 SGHDN, CDR2 FVKESK. The CDR3 sequence is CASSQDKGTAFF. Here the CDR3 DNA reads TGTGCCAGCAGCCAAGATAAGGGGACAGCGTTCTTC.

The chain employs TRBV15 and TRBJ2-1; D might be TRBD2 (6 bases). CDR3 size: 16 residues. CDR1 and CDR2 from the germline V gene are LNHNV and YYDKDF (reference sequence). V lost 0 bases to trimming and J lost 4 bases, with 13 bases between them. CDR3 sequence reads: CATSREGGLPYNEQFF. For the CDR3, the DNA is TGTGCCACCAGCAGAGAGGGCGGACTACCGTACAATGAGCAGTTCTTC.

The genes are TRBV5-1 and TRBJ1-1; no clear D. The CDR3 totals 13 residues. Trimming cost V 4 bases and J 5 bases, with 12 bases left between them. CDR1 SGHRS and CDR2 YFSETQ come from the germline V gene. The CDR3 DNA is TGCGCCAGCAGCGAGGGTCTTTCTACTGAAGCTTTCTTT. Protein product: CASSEGLSTEAFF.

This clone showed up just a few times. This chain connects TRBV28 to TRBJ1-2; D might be TRBD1 (5 bases). The CDR3 has 15 amino acids. Trimming took 4 bases from V and 4 from J, leaving 16 bases between them. From germline, CDR1 is MDHEN and CDR2 SYDVKM. The CDR3 loop reads CASSYPLGGVYGYTF. Written as DNA, the CDR3 is TGTGCCAGCAGTTACCCCCTGGGAGGGGTCTATGGCTACACCTTC.

This clone was recorded a few times. The rearrangement joins TRBV6-5 to TRBJ1-2, with D perhaps TRBD1 (6 bases). Germline CDR1 and CDR2: MNHEY and SVGAGI. Trimming left V 0 bases short and J 4 bases short, with 9 bases between. The CDR3 length is 14 residues. This CDR3 reads CASSYSDRVYGYTF. The CDR3 nucleotides read TGTGCCAGCAGTTACTCGGACAGAGTCTATGGCTACACCTTC.

As DNA, the CDR3 is TGTGCCAGCAGCTTAGCGCAGGGTATCGATGAGCAGTTCTTC. This codes for CASSLAQGIDEQFF. The genes are TRBV11-1 and TRBJ2-1; tentative D call: TRBD1 (5 bases). The germline gives CDR1 SGHAT, CDR2 FQDESV (reference sequence). V was clipped by 0 bases and J by 8 bases, with 11 bases between them. This CDR3 is built from 14 residues.

This clone has just a few counts. This sequence joins TRBV18 and TRBJ2-2; TRBD1 might be the D (6 bases). The germline CDR1 and CDR2 sequences are KGHSH and LQKENI. V lost 2 bases and J lost 0, with 10 bases in between. This CDR3 spans 16 amino acids. CDR3 in DNA: TGTGCCAGCTCACCAGTGGGACAATCGAACACCGGGGAGCTGTTTTTT. Residues: CASSPVGQSNTGELFF. Looking up the rest from reference TRBV18 and TRBJ2-2 gives the full variable domain: NAGVMQNPRHLVRRRGQEARLRCSPMKGHSHVYWYRQLPEEGLKFMVYLQKENIIDESGMPKERFSAEFPKEGPSILRIQQVVRGDSAAYFCASSPVGQSNTGELFFGEGSRLTVL.